Sequencing of this T cell receptor beta chain was carried out in a study of CD8+ T cells in alopecia areata. Notes on the study in general: With patients, TCR sharing proved less clear than in mice, a difference possibly related to HLA.

After isolation, RNA underwent reverse transcription to generate cDNA as the sequencing template. Using immunoSEQ multiplex PCR, the repertoire was profiled, and TCRdb retains in-frame clones only, with some absent. Of about 120,000 clones in the sample, less than 70% were seen once. Of note for this clone: The antigen remains undetermined.

Sequencing was carried out using CD4+ T cells sorted from blood. This clonotype was sampled from a human donor in good health.

The DNA of the CDR3 is TGTGCCAGCAGCCGGAGTGGCAGGGGGGAGTATGGCTACACCTTC. Protein: CASSRSGRGEYGYTF. The chain couples TRBV5-4 to TRBJ1-2; TRBD1 matches 7 bases. CDR1 SGHNT and CDR2 YYREEE come from the germline V gene (reference sequence). This CDR3 contains 15 residues. V shed 4 bases and J 5 bases; nucleotides not matched to a gene: 11.